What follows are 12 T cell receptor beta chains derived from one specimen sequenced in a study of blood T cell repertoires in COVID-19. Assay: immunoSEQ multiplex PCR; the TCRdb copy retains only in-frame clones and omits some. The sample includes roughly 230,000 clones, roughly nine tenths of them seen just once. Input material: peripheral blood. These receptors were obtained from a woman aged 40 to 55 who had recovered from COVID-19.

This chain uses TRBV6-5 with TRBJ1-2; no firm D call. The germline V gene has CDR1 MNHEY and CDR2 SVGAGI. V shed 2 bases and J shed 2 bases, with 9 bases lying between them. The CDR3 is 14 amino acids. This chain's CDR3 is CASSYGRENYGYTF. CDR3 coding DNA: TGTGCCAGCAGTTACGGGAGGGAGAACTATGGCTACACCTTC.

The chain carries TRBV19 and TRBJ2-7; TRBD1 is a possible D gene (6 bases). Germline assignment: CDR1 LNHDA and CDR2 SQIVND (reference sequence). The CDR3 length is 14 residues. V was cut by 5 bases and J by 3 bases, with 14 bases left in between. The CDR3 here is CASSWGPLYYEQYF. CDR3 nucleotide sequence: TGTGCCAGTAGTTGGGGGCCTCTTTACTACGAGCAGTACTTC.

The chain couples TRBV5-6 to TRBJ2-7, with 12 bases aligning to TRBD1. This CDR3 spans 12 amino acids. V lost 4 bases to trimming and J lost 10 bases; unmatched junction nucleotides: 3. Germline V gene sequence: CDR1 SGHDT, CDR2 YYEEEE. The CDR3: CASSPGQGAQYV. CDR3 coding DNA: TGTGCCAGCAGCCCGGGACAGGGGGCACAGTACGTC.

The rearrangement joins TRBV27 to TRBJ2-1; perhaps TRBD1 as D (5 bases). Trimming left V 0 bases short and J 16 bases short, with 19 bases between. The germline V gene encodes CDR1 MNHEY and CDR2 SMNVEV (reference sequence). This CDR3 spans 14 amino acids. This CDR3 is CASSLSARPKGFFF. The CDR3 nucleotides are TGTGCCAGCAGTTTATCGGCCCGGCCCAAGGGGTTTTTCTTC.

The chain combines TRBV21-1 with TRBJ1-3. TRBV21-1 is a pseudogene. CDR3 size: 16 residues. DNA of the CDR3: TGTGCCAGCAGCGAGGCGGCGGGCCCAGCGGGAAACACCATATATTTT. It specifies CASSEAAGPAGNTIYF.

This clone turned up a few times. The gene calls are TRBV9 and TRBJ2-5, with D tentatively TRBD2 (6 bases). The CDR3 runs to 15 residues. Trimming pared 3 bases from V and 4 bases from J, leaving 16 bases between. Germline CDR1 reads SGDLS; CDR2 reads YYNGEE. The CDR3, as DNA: TGTGCCAGCAGCGCCTCCGGGGGTCTCCCAGAGACCCAGTACTTC. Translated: CASSASGGLPETQYF.

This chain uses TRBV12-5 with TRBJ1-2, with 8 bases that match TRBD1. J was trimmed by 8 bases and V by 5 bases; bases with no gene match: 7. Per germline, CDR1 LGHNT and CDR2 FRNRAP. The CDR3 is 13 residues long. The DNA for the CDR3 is TGTGCTAGTGGTCCGGGGACAGGTGGCGGCTACACCTTC. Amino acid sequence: CASGPGTGGGYTF.

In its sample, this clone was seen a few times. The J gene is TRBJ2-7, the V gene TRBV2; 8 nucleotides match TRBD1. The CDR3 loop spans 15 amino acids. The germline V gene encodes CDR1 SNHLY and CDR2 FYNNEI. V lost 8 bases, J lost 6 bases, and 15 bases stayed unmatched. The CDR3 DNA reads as TGTGCCAGCGACCTGGGACTTCAGGGGGCTGGCGAGCAGTACTTC. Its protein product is CASDLGLQGAGEQYF.

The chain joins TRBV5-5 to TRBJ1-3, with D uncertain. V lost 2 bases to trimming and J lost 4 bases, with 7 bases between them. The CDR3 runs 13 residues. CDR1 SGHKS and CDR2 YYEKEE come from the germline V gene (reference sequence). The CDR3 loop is CASSFPQGNTIYF. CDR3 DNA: TGTGCCAGCAGCTTTCCCCAGGGAAACACCATATATTTT.

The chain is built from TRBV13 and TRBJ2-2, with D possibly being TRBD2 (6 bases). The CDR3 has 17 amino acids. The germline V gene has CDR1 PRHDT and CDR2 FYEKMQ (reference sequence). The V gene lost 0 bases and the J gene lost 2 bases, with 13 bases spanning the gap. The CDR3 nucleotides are TGTGCCAGCAGCTTAGGGAGGGCGGGGACCAACACCGGGGAGCTGTTTTTT. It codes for CASSLGRAGTNTGELFF.

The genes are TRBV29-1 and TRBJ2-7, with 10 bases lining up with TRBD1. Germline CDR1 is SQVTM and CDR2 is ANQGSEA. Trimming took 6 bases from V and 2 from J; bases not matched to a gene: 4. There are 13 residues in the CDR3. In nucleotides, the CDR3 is TGCAGCGTCGGGACAGGGGAACCCTACGAGCAGTACTTC. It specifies CSVGTGEPYEQYF.

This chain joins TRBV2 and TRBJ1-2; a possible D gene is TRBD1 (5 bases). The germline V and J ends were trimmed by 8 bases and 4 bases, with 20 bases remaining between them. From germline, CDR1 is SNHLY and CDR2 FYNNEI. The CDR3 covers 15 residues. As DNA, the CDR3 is TGTGCCAGCGACACTTCACGGACAAGGGGCTATGGCTACACCTTC. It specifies CASDTSRTRGYGYTF.